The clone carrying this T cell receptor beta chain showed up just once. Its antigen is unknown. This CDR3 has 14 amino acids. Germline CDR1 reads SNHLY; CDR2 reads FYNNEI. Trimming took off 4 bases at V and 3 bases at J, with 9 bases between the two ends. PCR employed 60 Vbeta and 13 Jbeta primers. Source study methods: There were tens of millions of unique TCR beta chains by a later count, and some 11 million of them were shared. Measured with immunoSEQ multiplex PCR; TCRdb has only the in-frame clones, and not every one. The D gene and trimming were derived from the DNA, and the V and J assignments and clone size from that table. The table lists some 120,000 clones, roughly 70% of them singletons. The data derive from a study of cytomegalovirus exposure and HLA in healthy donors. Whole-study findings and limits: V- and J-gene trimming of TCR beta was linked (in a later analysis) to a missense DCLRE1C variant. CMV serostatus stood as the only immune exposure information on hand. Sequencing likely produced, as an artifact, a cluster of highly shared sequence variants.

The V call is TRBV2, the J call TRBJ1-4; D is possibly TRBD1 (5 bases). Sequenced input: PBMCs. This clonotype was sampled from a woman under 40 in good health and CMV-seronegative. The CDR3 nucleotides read TGTGCCAGCAGTGGCTGGGGGGCTAATGAAAAACTGTTTTTT. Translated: CASSGWGANEKLFF.